These 31 T cell receptor beta chains originate from one sample sequenced in a study of breast tumors, draining lymph nodes, adjacent tissues. The lymph nodes were axillary draining lymph nodes from breast cancer patients. TCRdb analysed the multiplex PCR reads with MiXCR anew, one entry per CDR3 protein. The sample has 150,000 to 250,000 distinct CDR3 sequences, 31% seen once; the top ten hold approximately 4.5%. What was sequenced was axillary lymph node tissue. The receptors come from a female donor with breast cancer. Some clones in this sample may be carry-over from other donors' samples.

The J gene is TRBJ2-3, the V gene TRBV10-1; 9 bases match TRBD2. Germline V gives CDR1 WNHNN, CDR2 SYGVQD (reference sequence). The CDR3 covers 15 residues. Trimming took 8 bases from V and 2 from J; bases not matched to a gene: 8. The CDR3 DNA follows: TGCGCCAGCGGGCTGACTAGCGGAGTCACAGATACGCAGTATTTT. Translating it yields CASGLTSGVTDTQYF.

This clonotype has just a few counts. Here the CDR3 DNA reads TGTGCCAGCAGTTTCCGGGGGGGTTTTGGCAATGAGCAGTTCTTC. Its protein is CASSFRGGFGNEQFF. V usage is TRBV12-3 or TRBV12-4 and J usage is TRBJ2-1; 8 nucleotides match TRBD2. This CDR3 contains 15 residues. V lost 3 bases, J lost 6 bases, and 7 bases stayed unmatched.

The gene calls are TRBV11-2 and TRBJ2-7, with D possibly TRBD1 on 6 matching bases. Germline assignment: CDR1 SGHAT and CDR2 FQNNGV. The CDR3 covers 15 residues. The V and J ends lost 1 base and 3 bases respectively, with 13 bases between them. The CDR3 here is CASSLAWDTGYEQYF. CDR3 nucleotides: TGTGCCAGCAGCTTAGCATGGGACACGGGCTACGAGCAGTACTTC. Full variable domain (rest looked up from reference TRBV11-2 and TRBJ2-7): EAGVAQSPRYKIIEKRQSVAFWCNPISGHATLYWYQQILGQGPKLLIQFQNNGVVDDSQLPKDRFSAERLKGVDSTLKIQPAKLEDSAVYLCASSLAWDTGYEQYFGPGTRLTVT.

This clonotype was seen at least ten times. This chain connects TRBV20-1 to TRBJ2-5; 9 bases match TRBD1. V trimming: 3 bases; J trimming: 7 bases; junction bases outside the gene matches: 6. There are 13 residues in the CDR3. Germline CDR1 and CDR2: DFQATT and SNEGSKA (reference sequence). The CDR3 protein is CSASGQGLGTQYF. The CDR3 DNA is TGCAGTGCTAGTGGACAGGGGCTAGGGACCCAGTACTTC.

As to this clonotype: A much larger clone differs from this one at a single base, so this may be a read error. The chain combines TRBV5-8 with TRBJ2-3; 8 bases agree with TRBD2. The CDR3 runs 15 residues. CDR1 is SGHTS and CDR2 is YDEGEE in the germline V gene. V lost 5 bases, J lost 2 bases, and 7 bases stayed unmatched. As DNA, the CDR3 is TGTGCCAGCAGGATTAGCGGGGCGGCCACAGATACGCAGTATTTT. Translating it yields CASRISGAATDTQYF. Using reference TRBV5-8 and TRBJ2-3 for the parts outside the CDR3, the full variable domain is EAGVTQSPTHLIKTRGQQATLRCSPISGHTSVYWYQQALGLGLQFLLWYDEGEERNRGNFPPRFSGRQFPNYSSELNVNALELEDSALYLCASRISGAATDTQYFGPGTRLTVL.

The sample holds many counts of this clonotype. This chain connects TRBV6-6 to TRBJ1-2; D ambiguous. V was cut by 8 bases and J by 2 bases, with 12 bases left in between. The germline gives CDR1 MNHNY, CDR2 SVGAGI (reference sequence). The CDR3 is made up of 13 amino acids. The CDR3 here is CASSQMGNYGYTF. The CDR3 DNA is TGTGCCAGCTCACAGATGGGGAACTATGGCTACACCTTC.

The J gene is TRBJ2-5, the V gene TRBV10-3, with 12 nucleotides matching TRBD2. The CDR3 extends over 15 amino acids. Germline V gene sequence: CDR1 ENHRY, CDR2 SYGVKD. V dropped 4 bases and J dropped 5; count of bases not matched to a gene: 5. CDR3 DNA sequence: TGTGCCATCAGTGCGACTAGCGGGAGTCTGGAGACCCAGTACTTC. Amino acids: CAISATSGSLETQYF.

The V call is TRBV15, the J call TRBJ2-3; TRBD1 aligns across 8 bases. V was clipped by 4 bases and J by 4 bases; unmatched bases: 4. The CDR3 contains 14 residues. Germline loops: CDR1 LNHNV, CDR2 YYDKDF (reference sequence). CDR3 amino acids: CATSTLQGADTQYF. Here the CDR3 DNA reads TGTGCCACCAGCACCTTACAGGGGGCAGATACGCAGTATTTT.

The J gene is TRBJ2-7, the V gene TRBV20-1; D not resolved. Germline V gives CDR1 DFQATT, CDR2 SNEGSKA (reference sequence). The CDR3 has 11 residues. V was clipped by 6 bases and J by 6 bases, with 12 bases between them. This CDR3 reads CSATDTFEQYF. For the CDR3, the DNA is TGCAGTGCCACCGACACCTTCGAGCAGTACTTC.

Comments on this clonotype: This likely comes from a read error, as the CDR3 has no conserved phenylalanine or tryptophan at its end. Because the CDR3's place on the DNA is in doubt, the DNA is left out and the CDR3 is given as listed by TCRdb. This sequence joins TRBV20-1 and TRBJ2-1; the table's D call, TRBD2, has no DNA check behind it. The germline CDR1 and CDR2 sequences are DFQATT and SNEGSKA (reference sequence). 17 amino acids form the CDR3, both terminal residues included. CDR3 sequence: CSALGLAGGKAYNEQTL.

Note on this clonotype: This may arise from a read error, as a much more abundant clone is one base away. The gene calls are TRBV5-6 and TRBJ2-1, with D unresolved. The CDR3 length is 16 residues. Trimming removed 4 bases from V and 1 base from J, with 15 bases in between. In germline, CDR1 is SGHDT, CDR2 YYEEEE. The chain's CDR3 is CASSQDPTLSYNEQFF. The CDR3 bases are TGTGCCAGCAGCCAAGACCCCACCCTATCCTACAATGAGCAGTTCTTC.

This clonotype appeared a single time. This CDR3 is missing its conserved last phenylalanine or tryptophan, likely due to a read error. The V gene is TRBV6-5, the J gene TRBJ1-2; 7 positions match TRBD1. CDR1 is MNHEY and CDR2 is SVGAGI in the germline V gene. This CDR3 is 16 amino acids long. J gave up 4 bases and V 4 bases, and 12 bases lay outside the gene matches. The CDR3 loop reads CASSFTGTESSYGYTY. CDR3 DNA: TGTGCCAGCAGTTTCACCGGGACAGAGAGTTCCTATGGCTACACCTAC.

This clonotype has a count of ten or more. This rearrangement joins TRBV18 to TRBJ2-5; D ambiguous. The CDR3 runs to 13 residues. Germline CDR1 is KGHSH and CDR2 is LQKENI. V lost 8 bases and J 5 bases, leaving 15 bases between the germline ends. The CDR3 region is CASTPGLQETQYF. Here the CDR3 DNA reads TGTGCCAGCACCCCCGGGCTCCAGGAGACCCAGTACTTC.

This clonotype was counted ten times or more. The V call is TRBV30, the J call TRBJ2-7; 14 bases are a match to TRBD2. The CDR3 runs 18 residues. Per germline, CDR1 GTSNPN and CDR2 SVGIG (reference sequence). V lost 0 bases, J lost 2 bases, and 9 bases stayed unmatched. CDR3 sequence: CAWSVQWTSGGFTYEQYF. The DNA for the CDR3 is TGTGCCTGGAGTGTACAATGGACTAGCGGGGGGTTCACCTACGAGCAGTACTTC.

With respect to this clonotype: The DNA is left out, because the CDR3 cannot be placed on it with certainty; the CDR3 is given as TCRdb lists it. The rearrangement joins TRBV7-8 to TRBJ1-3; the table names TRBD1, a call not compared with the DNA. The CDR3 numbers 21 amino acids, ends counted. Per the germline V gene, CDR1 is SGHVS and CDR2 is FQNEAQ. CDR3 residues: CASSPGYGSTEAFFGQGTIYF.

This chain connects TRBV20-1 to TRBJ2-5, with TRBD2 identical over 7 bases. J lost 1 base, V lost 0 bases, and 5 bases had no gene match. The CDR3 consists of 15 residues. The germline CDR1 and CDR2 sequences are DFQATT and SNEGSKA (reference sequence). This CDR3 reads CSARDPGRFQETQYF. The DNA for the CDR3 is TGCAGTGCTAGAGATCCCGGGAGGTTCCAAGAGACCCAGTACTTC.

This clonotype was observed at least ten times. The chain employs TRBV20-1 and TRBJ2-3; 11 nucleotides match TRBD2. The CDR3 is made up of 16 amino acids. V was clipped by 4 bases and J by 4 bases; unmatched bases: 10. The germline V gene encodes CDR1 DFQATT and CDR2 SNEGSKA (reference sequence). CDR3 residues: CSATPLTSGVSDTQYF. CDR3 in DNA: TGCAGTGCTACCCCCCTGACTAGCGGGGTGTCAGATACGCAGTATTTT.

This chain uses TRBV19 with TRBJ2-6; D may be TRBD1 (5 bases). The germline V gene has CDR1 LNHDA and CDR2 SQIVND (reference sequence). CDR3 size: 21 residues. Trimming cost V 3 bases and J 2 bases, with 26 bases left between them. CDR3 amino acids: CASSMGRDNQPHTTGANVLTF. The DNA of the CDR3 is TGTGCCAGTAGTATGGGGCGTGACAATCAGCCCCATACTACTGGGGCCAACGTCCTGACTTTC.

This clonotype showed up just a few times. A much larger clonotype is one base distant, so this may be a read error. Because the CDR3 is missing its conserved closing phenylalanine or tryptophan, this is likely a read error. CDR3 DNA: TGTGCCAGTAGTAACATGGGGCGGGGGACCCACTACGAGCAGTACTCC. This translates into CASSNMGRGTHYEQYS. The chain carries TRBV19 and TRBJ2-7; 7 nucleotides align to TRBD2. With 4 bases clipped from V and 3 bases from J, the junction kept 12 bases outside the gene matches. CDR3 length equals 16 residues. In germline, CDR1 is LNHDA, CDR2 SQIVND (reference sequence).

The CDR3 nucleotides read TGTGCCAGCAGCCCACGGGGCAGGCTCAATCAGCCCCAGCATTTT. As protein: CASSPRGRLNQPQHF. V gene TRBV7-8 combines with J gene TRBJ1-5; a weak D match, TRBD1 (5 bases). Germline CDR1 and CDR2: SGHVS and FQNEAQ. The CDR3 runs to 15 residues. Trimming removed 5 bases at V and 3 bases at J, with 14 bases between.

The genes are TRBV29-1 and TRBJ2-1, with D possibly TRBD2 on 6 matching bases. The length of the CDR3 is 12 residues. Germline assignment: CDR1 SQVTM and CDR2 ANQGSEA. V lost 3 bases and J 8 bases, leaving 11 bases between the germline ends. The CDR3 DNA is TGCAGCGTTGATAGAGGGGAGGATGAGCAGTTCTTC. Its translation: CSVDRGEDEQFF.

There are many counts of this clonotype. The chain has TRBV12-3 or TRBV12-4 and TRBJ2-7; D remains ambiguous. Trimming removed 3 bases at V and 2 bases at J, with 8 bases between. The CDR3 runs to 13 residues. The CDR3 bases are TGTGCCAGCAGTTTTTACGGAACCTACGAGCAGTACTTC. This sequence encodes CASSFYGTYEQYF.

This clonotype was observed many times. The chain joins TRBV7-8 to TRBJ2-4; 13 bases agree with TRBD2. CDR1 SGHVS and CDR2 FQNEAQ come from the germline V gene. The J segment lost 1 base and the V segment lost 5 bases, leaving 5 bases of the junction unmatched. The CDR3 is 17 residues long. The CDR3 sequence is CASSKTSGRQAKNIQYF. The CDR3 nucleotides are TGTGCCAGCAGCAAGACTAGCGGGAGGCAGGCCAAAAACATTCAGTACTTC. Supplemented by reference TRBV7-8 and TRBJ2-4, the full variable domain reads GAGVSQSPRYKVAKRGQDVALRCDPISGHVSLFWYQQALGQGPEFLTYFQNEAQLDKSGLPSDRFFAERPEGSVSTLKIQRTQQEDSAVYLCASSKTSGRQAKNIQYFGAGTRLSVL.

This clonotype was seen a few times. This sequence joins TRBV20-1 and TRBJ1-1, with no clear D. The CDR3 consists of 13 residues. Trimming removed 0 bases from V and 3 bases from J, with 8 bases in between. Germline CDR1 DFQATT, CDR2 SNEGSKA (reference sequence). The CDR3 spells CSARDPGHTEAFF. The CDR3 DNA follows: TGCAGTGCTAGAGATCCCGGCCACACTGAAGCTTTCTTT.

This clonotype came up a few times. The J gene is TRBJ1-1, the V gene TRBV12-3 or TRBV12-4; D is unresolved. The CDR3 is 14 residues long. Trimming removed 6 bases from V and 0 bases from J, with 11 bases in between. The CDR3 nucleotides read TGTGCCAGCAGCCCTAGAGGGATGAACACTGAAGCTTTCTTT. Protein: CASSPRGMNTEAFF.

This clonotype has at least ten counts. The chain joins TRBV7-7 to TRBJ2-6; tentatively, D is TRBD2 (6 bases). The CDR3 length is 16 residues. Germline V gene data show CDR1 as SSHAT and CDR2 as FNYEAQ (reference sequence). DNA for the CDR3: TGTGCTACCGCGGAGGGACCGCTCTCTGGGGCCAACGTCCTGACTTTC. Its translation: CATAEGPLSGANVLTF.

This clonotype was observed many times. The chain employs TRBV15 and TRBJ2-3, with 7 bases lining up with TRBD2. CDR3 length equals 14 residues. The J segment lost 6 bases and the V segment lost 2 bases, leaving 5 bases of the junction unmatched. Germline V gene sequence: CDR1 LNHNV, CDR2 YYDKDF (reference sequence). As DNA, the CDR3 is TGTGCCACCAGCAGACGGGGGGTCTCGGATACGCAGTATTTT. Translated, it gives CATSRRGVSDTQYF.

This clonotype was counted ten times or more. The chain uses TRBV20-1 and TRBJ2-2; tentatively, D is TRBD1 or TRBD2 (5 bases each). Germline CDR1 and CDR2: DFQATT and SNEGSKA (reference sequence). The CDR3 is 13 amino acids. V lost 1 base and J 7 bases, leaving 10 bases between the germline ends. The CDR3 nucleotides read TGCAGTGCTAGAGTACTAGGGGTCGGGGAGCTGTTTTTT. Translating it yields CSARVLGVGELFF.

This clonotype was seen at least ten times. The chain recombines TRBV12-3 or TRBV12-4 with TRBJ1-3; 7 bases are shared with TRBD1. The ends lost 5 bases at V and 0 bases at J; junction bases unmatched: 1. CDR3 length: 14 residues. CDR3 sequence reads: CASSGDSSGNTIYF. CDR3 DNA: TGTGCCAGCAGTGGGGACAGCTCTGGAAACACCATATATTTT.

This clonotype came up many times. The chain employs TRBV7-8 and TRBJ1-4, with D uncertain. Germline values: CDR1 SGHVS, CDR2 FQNEAQ. This CDR3 comprises 15 residues. V was shortened by 1 base and J by 8 bases, with 14 bases between the two germline ends. The CDR3: CASSLVGIGREKLFF. In DNA, the CDR3 is TGTGCCAGCAGCTTAGTTGGGATTGGTAGGGAAAAACTGTTTTTT.

This clonotype was observed many times. The chain combines TRBV20-1 with TRBJ1-5; D is uncertain. CDR3 length: 13 residues. The V end was cut by 3 bases, the J end by 6 bases, with 12 bases between. Germline loops: CDR1 DFQATT, CDR2 SNEGSKA (reference sequence). The DNA for the CDR3 is TGCAGTGCTAGGTTTAGGGAGGGTCAGCCCCAGCATTTT. It specifies CSARFREGQPQHF.